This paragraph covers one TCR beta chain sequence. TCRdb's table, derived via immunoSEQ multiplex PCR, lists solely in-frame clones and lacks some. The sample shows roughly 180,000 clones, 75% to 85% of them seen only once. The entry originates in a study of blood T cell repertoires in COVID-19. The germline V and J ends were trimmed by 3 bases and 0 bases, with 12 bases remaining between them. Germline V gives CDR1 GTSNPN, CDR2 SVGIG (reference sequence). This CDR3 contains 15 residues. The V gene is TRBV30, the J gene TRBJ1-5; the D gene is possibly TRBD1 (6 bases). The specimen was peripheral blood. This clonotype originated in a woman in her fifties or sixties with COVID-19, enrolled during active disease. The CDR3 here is CAWRKGGSSNQPQHF. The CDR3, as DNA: TGTGCCTGGAGGAAAGGGGGATCTAGCAATCAGCCCCAGCATTTT.